This T cell receptor beta chain was sequenced in a study of blood T cell repertoires in COVID-19. Study-wide context: The United States, Italy and Spain provided the acute and convalescent COVID-19 samples.

Libraries were prepared by immunoSEQ multiplex PCR; TCRdb keeps only in-frame clonotypes and omits some of them. This table holds 290,000 or so clones, roughly 90% found once. V lost 5 bases and J lost 5, with 9 bases in between. The V gene's germline CDR1 is MDHEN and CDR2 SYDVKM. The CDR3 is 12 residues long. The sample holds a few counts of this clone. Distinct nucleotide sequences in the sample also encode this CDR3. The source material was peripheral blood. This TCR was recovered from a man aged 18 to 29 with active or convalescent COVID-19. This chain joins TRBV28 and TRBJ1-2; D not certain. The CDR3 spells CASSLSGYGYTF. The CDR3 region has the DNA TGTGCCAGCAGTCTCTCGGGGTATGGCTACACCTTC.